This T cell receptor beta chain was sequenced during a study of shared T cell receptors in the human thymus. The method was immunoSEQ multiplex PCR; TCRdb's version includes in-frame clones alone and lacks a portion of them. The table shows 640,000 or so clones, with around 87% occurring only once. The CDR3 totals 14 residues. V lost 3 bases, J lost 1 base, and 0 bases stayed unmatched. Per the germline V gene, CDR1 is MNHNS and CDR2 is SASEGT. The sample also formed part of further work on human thymus T cells. That report notes: Thymus specimens were resections from corrective heart surgery.

The chain carries TRBV6-1 and TRBJ1-5; 7 bases fit TRBD1. Material: thymocytes. The sequence was collected from a boy under three years old with a congenital heart defect. CDR3 sequence: CASSEGQSNQPQHF. The CDR3, as DNA: TGTGCCAGCAGTGAGGGACAGAGCAATCAGCCCCAGCATTTT.